A selection of T cell receptor beta chains follows, all from one sample in a study of blood T cell repertoires in COVID-19. Repertoires were generated with immunoSEQ multiplex PCR, while TCRdb's copy carries only in-frame clones and drops some. The data show some 190,000 clones, with about four fifths seen just once and about 8.3% held by the top ten. Sequencing used peripheral blood. The origin of the receptors is an elderly woman with COVID-19, enrolled during active disease. The CDR3 runs from the conserved cysteine through the conserved F or W. Each record gives: clone size, J gene, D gene, V gene, CDR3 protein, CDR3 DNA. A D gene is named only where the DNA matches it firmly. Where a row states a size, it is once, few, many or the class of an expanded clone; other rows omit it.

few | TRBJ1-1 | NA | TRBV6-6 | CASSYSRVTEAFF | TGTGCCAGCAGTTACTCGAGGGTTACTGAAGCTTTCTTT
NA | TRBJ1-2 | NA | TRBV5-6 | CASSPLWGQNYGYTF | TGTGCCAGCAGCCCGCTCTGGGGCCAGAACTATGGCTACACCTTC
NA | TRBJ1-4 | TRBD1 | TRBV7-6 | CASSYSGQSEKLFF | TGTGCCAGCAGCTACTCGGGACAGAGTGAAAAACTGTTTTTT
once | TRBJ1-4 | NA | TRBV12-3/TRBV12-4 | CASTQDSNEKLFF | TGTGCCAGCACCCAGGATTCTAATGAAAAACTGTTTTTT
NA | TRBJ1-4 | NA | TRBV25-1 | CASSDPTPNEKLFF | TGTGCCAGCAGTGATCCTACGCCTAATGAAAAACTGTTTTTT
NA | TRBJ1-5 | NA | TRBV19 | CASSIPRNQPQHF | TGTGCCAGTAGTATACCCAGAAATCAGCCCCAGCATTTT
NA | TRBJ1-5 | NA | TRBV7-9 | CASSLDSTGNQPQHF | TGTGCCAGCAGCTTAGACAGTACGGGCAATCAGCCCCAGCATTTT
NA | TRBJ2-7 | NA | TRBV19 | CASSIGASGLFYEQYF | TGTGCCAGTAGTATTGGGGCGTCCGGGCTATTCTACGAGCAGTACTTC
once | TRBJ2-1 | NA | TRBV5-4 | CASSLGLEGVIGQFF | TGTGCCAGCAGCTTGGGCTTAGAGGGAGTGATAGGGCAGTTCTTC
NA | TRBJ2-7 | TRBD1 | TRBV19 | CASSIAGTGAPYEQYF | TGTGCCAGTAGTATAGCAGGGACAGGGGCCCCCTACGAGCAGTACTTC
NA | TRBJ2-7 | NA | TRBV6-1 | CASSEPGRGVEQYF | TGTGCCAGCAGTGAACCTGGACGCGGGGTCGAGCAGTACTTC
NA | TRBJ2-7 | TRBD2 | TRBV9 | CASSTWTSGSLLEQYF | TGTGCCAGCAGCACTTGGACTAGCGGGAGTCTTTTGGAGCAGTACTTC
NA | TRBJ1-5 | NA | TRBV12-3/TRBV12-4 | CASSQNREQPQHF | TGTGCCAGCAGCCAGAACAGGGAACAGCCCCAGCATTTT
NA | TRBJ2-3 | TRBD2 | TRBV6-1 | CASSGRTSGVTDTQYF | TGTGCCAGCAGTGGTAGGACTAGCGGGGTCACAGATACGCAGTATTTT
NA | TRBJ2-7 | NA | TRBV3-1/TRBV3-2 | CASSRSDYSYEQYF | TGTGCCAGCAGCCGTAGCGACTACTCCTACGAGCAGTACTTC
NA | TRBJ2-3 | NA | TRBV6-6 | CASSSRRDGRSDTQYF | TGTGCCAGCAGTTCGCGCCGGGATGGGAGGTCAGATACGCAGTATTTT
NA | TRBJ1-5 | NA | TRBV25-1 | CASTAAGNQPQHF | TGTGCCAGCACGGCTGCAGGGAATCAGCCCCAGCATTTT
NA | TRBJ2-2 | NA | TRBV7-8 | CASSLGLVGGELFF | TGTGCCAGCAGCCTGGGGCTAGTCGGCGGGGAGCTGTTTTTT
NA | TRBJ1-6 | NA | TRBV9 | CATGSYNSPLHF | TGTGCCACCGGCTCCTATAATTCACCCCTCCACTTT
few | TRBJ1-6 | NA | TRBV19 | CASSTAGVRNSPLHF | TGTGCCAGTAGTACCGCGGGGGTACGGAATTCACCCCTCCACTTT
NA | TRBJ1-1 | NA | TRBV19 | CASSTGQPNTEAFF | TGTGCCAGTAGTACGGGACAACCGAACACTGAAGCTTTCTTT
few | TRBJ1-4 | TRBD1 | TRBV3-1/TRBV3-2 | CASSQYPKGALEKLFF | TGTGCCAGCAGCCAATACCCCAAGGGGGCCCTTGAAAAACTGTTTTTT
NA | TRBJ2-5 | TRBD2 | TRBV5-1 | CASSVGWGFRTSGKKETQYF | TGCGCCAGCAGTGTGGGCTGGGGGTTCAGGACTAGCGGTAAGAAAGAAACCCAGTACTTC
NA | TRBJ1-5 | NA | TRBV19 | CASSTHRDTNQPQHF | TGTGCCAGCTCCACCCACCGGGACACAAATCAGCCCCAGCATTTT
NA | TRBJ2-5 | TRBD2 | TRBV15 | CATSRDPIIAGGGETQYF | TGTGCCACCAGCAGAGATCCCATAATAGCGGGAGGGGGAGAGACCCAGTACTTC
NA | TRBJ2-1 | NA | TRBV2 | CASSEDSSTQFF | TGTGCCAGCAGTGAGGACTCCTCCACGCAGTTCTTC
NA | TRBJ1-1 | NA | TRBV13 | CASSLGGMNTEAFF | TGTGCCAGCAGCTTAGGGGGCATGAACACTGAAGCTTTCTTT
NA | TRBJ1-2 | TRBD1 | TRBV25-1 | CASSDLRTGGHYGYTF | TGTGCCAGCAGTGACCTGCGGACAGGGGGGCACTATGGCTACACCTTC
NA | TRBJ1-1 | NA | TRBV12-3/TRBV12-4 | CASSFYTGTEAFF | TGTGCCAGCAGCTTCTACACCGGGACAGAAGCTTTCTTT
NA | TRBJ1-4 | TRBD1 | TRBV5-1 | CASSVNRGRGEKLFF | TGCGCCAGCAGCGTAAACAGGGGGCGCGGCGAAAAACTGTTTTTT
NA | TRBJ2-1 | TRBD2 | TRBV4-1 | CASSPGLAGAPYNEQFF | TGCGCCAGCAGCCCCGGACTAGCGGGAGCACCGTACAATGAGCAGTTCTTC
NA | TRBJ2-7 | NA | TRBV5-1 | CASSLGTSQGGYEQYF | TGCGCCAGCAGCTTGGGTACGTCGCAGGGAGGCTACGAGCAGTACTTC